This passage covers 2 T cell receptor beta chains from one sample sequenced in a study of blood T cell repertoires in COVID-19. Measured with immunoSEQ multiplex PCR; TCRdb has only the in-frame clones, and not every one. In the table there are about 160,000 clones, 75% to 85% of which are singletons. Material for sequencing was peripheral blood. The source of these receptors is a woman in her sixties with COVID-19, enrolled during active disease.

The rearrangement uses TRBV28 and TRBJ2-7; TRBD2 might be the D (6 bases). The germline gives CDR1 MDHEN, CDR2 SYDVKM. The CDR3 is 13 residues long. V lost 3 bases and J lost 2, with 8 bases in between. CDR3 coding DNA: TGTGCCAGCAGTTTCCGGGGGACCTACGAGCAGTACTTC. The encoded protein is CASSFRGTYEQYF.

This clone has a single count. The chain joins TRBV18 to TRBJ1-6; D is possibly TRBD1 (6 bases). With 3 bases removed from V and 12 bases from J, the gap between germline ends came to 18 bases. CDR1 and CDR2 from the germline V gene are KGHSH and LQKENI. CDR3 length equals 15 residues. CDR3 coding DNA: TGTGCCAGCTCACCTTTACAGGGTTCGAGCTTACCCCTCCACTTT. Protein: CASSPLQGSSLPLHF.